A single sample is the source of the 7 T cell receptor beta chains below, sequenced in a study of shared clonotypes between healthy human individuals. Profiled with immunoSEQ multiplex PCR; TCRdb holds only in-frame clones, not every one. The sample holds over a million clones, around 98.5% seen once. The sequencing input was naive CD4+ T cells sorted from blood. Documented subset: CD45RA+ positively selected. All receptors derive from a young man in good health.

The rearrangement uses TRBV6-1 and TRBJ2-1; D is undetermined. The CDR3 length is 11 residues. Trimming shortened V by 2 bases and J by 7 bases, and 3 bases separated the two germline ends. Germline CDR1 is MNHNS and CDR2 is SASEGT. This CDR3 reads CASSELNEQFF. CDR3 in DNA: TGTGCCAGCAGTGAATTGAATGAGCAGTTCTTC.

The rearrangement joins TRBV28 to TRBJ2-1; unclear D gene. The CDR3 totals 11 residues. Looked up from germline, CDR1 is MDHEN and CDR2 is SYDVKM. Trimming stripped 5 bases from V and 7 bases from J, with 6 bases between. The CDR3 coding sequence is TGTGCCAGCAGTGCCAGAAATGAGCAGTTCTTC. This encodes CASSARNEQFF.

The chain uses TRBV5-1 and TRBJ1-4; 7 bases align to TRBD1. CDR1 is SGHRS, CDR2 YFSETQ, per germline. The CDR3 runs 16 residues. J lost 5 bases, V lost 0 bases, and 7 bases had no gene match. CDR3 in amino acids: CASSLAPGQLNEKLFF. The CDR3 DNA sequence: TGCGCCAGCAGCTTGGCGCCGGGACAGTTAAATGAAAAACTGTTTTTT. Based on the CDR3 plus reference TRBV5-1 and TRBJ1-4, the full variable domain is KAGVTQTPRYLIKTRGQQVTLSCSPISGHRSVSWYQQTPGQGLQFLFEYFSETQRNKGNFPGRFSGRQFSNSRSEMNVSTLELGDSALYLCASSLAPGQLNEKLFFGSGTQLSVL.

The rearrangement joins TRBV10-3 to TRBJ2-1; TRBD2 matches 12 bases. The V gene's germline CDR1 is ENHRY and CDR2 SYGVKD. The CDR3 extends over 17 amino acids. V lost 2 bases, J lost 8 bases, and 10 bases stayed unmatched. CDR3: CAISEIKATSGSYEQFF. CDR3 coding DNA: TGTGCCATCAGTGAGATTAAGGCGACTAGCGGGAGTTATGAGCAGTTCTTC.

As for this clone: Different DNA sequences within this sample yield the same CDR3. The chain employs TRBV5-1 and TRBJ2-5, with D maybe TRBD1 (5 bases). The CDR3 contains 13 residues. In germline, CDR1 is SGHRS, CDR2 YFSETQ. The V gene lost 4 bases and the J gene lost 4 bases, with 11 bases spanning the gap. The CDR3 reads CASSPDRGETQYF. The CDR3 nucleotides are TGCGCCAGCAGCCCTGATAGGGGAGAGACCCAGTACTTC.

The V gene is TRBV10-2, the J gene TRBJ2-2; D possibly corresponds to TRBD2 (5 bases). The CDR3 consists of 13 residues. The germline V and J ends were trimmed by 2 bases and 6 bases, with 7 bases remaining between them. Germline V lookup: CDR1 WSHSY, CDR2 SAAADI. The CDR3 loop is CASSERGSGELFF. In DNA, the CDR3 is TGCGCCAGCAGTGAGCGGGGTTCCGGGGAGCTGTTTTTT.

This clone has just one count. V usage is TRBV2 and J usage is TRBJ2-1; TRBD1 or TRBD2 may be the D gene (5 bases each). V was pared by 8 bases and J by 10 bases, with 15 bases between. CDR3 length: 12 amino acids. Germline V gene lookup returns CDR1 SNHLY and CDR2 FYNNEI. As DNA, the CDR3 is TGTGCCAGCGGCCGGGACCACCCAGAGCAGTTCTTC. Amino acids: CASGRDHPEQFF. Combining the CDR3 with reference TRBV2 and TRBJ2-1 gives the whole variable domain EPEVTQTPSHQVTQMGQEVILRCVPISNHLYFYWYRQILGQKVEFLVSFYNNEISEKSEIFDDQFSVERPDGSNFTLKIRSTKLEDSAMYFCASGRDHPEQFFGPGTRLTVL.